These 24 T cell receptor beta chains were all obtained from the same sample, sequenced in a study of T-cell memory formation after mild COVID-19. TCRdb used MiXCR to reprocess the 5' RACE reads, holding one entry per CDR3 protein. The repertoire holds about half a million distinct CDR3 sequences, roughly 20% seen once, with roughly 12% in the top ten. Sequenced: PBMCs or a T cell subset sorted from them (not recorded which). The source of these receptors is an adult woman who had mild COVID-19 (a few samples of this study predate the infection). Cell type and time point are not known.

The rearrangement joins TRBV29-1 to TRBJ2-5, with a tentative D call TRBD2 (5 bases). V was pared by 7 bases and J by 1 base, with 13 bases between. The V gene's germline CDR1 is SQVTM and CDR2 ANQGSEA. The CDR3 contains 13 residues. This CDR3 reads CSGEDWLQETQYF. CDR3 DNA sequence: TGCAGCGGTGAGGACTGGCTCCAAGAGACCCAGTACTTC.

The sample holds one count of this clonotype. This chain joins TRBV5-1 and TRBJ1-1, with a possible D match to TRBD1 (5 bases). CDR1 SGHRS and CDR2 YFSETQ come from the germline V gene. V was cut by 0 bases and J by 5 bases, with 11 bases left in between. This CDR3 has 14 residues. Here the CDR3 reads CASSLVGRRTEAFF. In nucleotides, the CDR3 is TGCGCCAGCAGCTTGGTGGGGCGCAGGACTGAAGCTTTCTTT.

In this sample, this clonotype turned up a few times. The chain combines TRBV4-1 with TRBJ2-7; 13 nucleotides align to TRBD2. The length of the CDR3 is 17 residues. Germline CDR1 is MGHRA and CDR2 is YSYEKL. V dropped 2 bases and J dropped 2; count of bases not matched to a gene: 6. CDR3 region: CASSQQGLAGVTYEQYF. The DNA for the CDR3 is TGCGCCAGCAGCCAACAAGGACTAGCGGGGGTTACCTACGAGCAGTACTTC.

This clonotype has ten or more counts. The chain is built from TRBV20-1 and TRBJ2-1, with 12 bases matching TRBD2. Per the germline V gene, CDR1 is DFQATT and CDR2 is SNEGSKA (reference sequence). This CDR3 region has 15 residues. The junction had 7 bases not matched to a gene; V was cut back by 1 base and J by 9 bases. For the CDR3, the DNA is TGCAGTGCTAGAGCAACTAGCGGGGGGCCGGGTGAGCAGTTCTTC. It is translated as CSARATSGGPGEQFF.

This sequence joins TRBV7-6 and TRBJ1-2; the D is unclear. This CDR3 comprises 15 residues. Per the germline V gene, CDR1 is SGHVS and CDR2 is FNYEAQ. V lost 2 bases and J 1 base, leaving 11 bases between the germline ends. CDR3: CASSLSSALNYGYTF. CDR3 DNA: TGTGCCAGCAGCTTAAGCAGCGCCCTTAACTATGGCTACACCTTC.

This clonotype was detected only a few times. The chain links TRBV24-1 to TRBJ2-3; the match to TRBD2 covers 10 bases. This CDR3 is 17 amino acids long. Germline CDR1 reads KGHDR; CDR2 reads SFDVKD. V was pared by 0 bases and J by 2 bases, with 4 bases of the junction left unmatched. CDR3 sequence (DNA): TGTGCCACCAGTGATTTGCCTAGCGGGGGATTCACAGATACGCAGTATTTT. Its protein is CATSDLPSGGFTDTQYF.

This clonotype has only a few counts. The chain has TRBV7-2 and TRBJ2-1, with D tentatively TRBD2 (5 bases). Trimming stripped 1 base from V and 6 bases from J, with 19 bases between. In germline, CDR1 is SGHTA, CDR2 FQGNSA. The CDR3 is 17 amino acids. The DNA for the CDR3 is TGTGCCAGCAGCTTAGGACCAACTAGTAATATGCCCAATGAGCAGTTCTTC. It translates to CASSLGPTSNMPNEQFF.

This clonotype was recorded a few times. This rearrangement joins TRBV3-1 to TRBJ1-6; D remains unclear. CDR3 size: 10 residues. Germline lookup yields CDR1 LGHDT and CDR2 YNNKEL (reference sequence). Trimming shortened V by 11 bases and J by 13 bases, and 12 bases separated the two germline ends. Written as DNA, the CDR3 is TGTGCCGCCGGCGATCGCCCCCTCCACTTT. This gives the protein CAAGDRPLHF. The full variable domain, rest sourced from reference TRBV3-1 and TRBJ1-6, is DTAVSQTPKYLVTQMGNDKSIKCEQNLGHDTMYWYKQDSKKFLKIMFSYNNKELIINETVPNRFSPKSPDKAHLNLHINSLELGDSAVYFCAAGDRPLHFGNGTRLTVT.

At least ten counts were recorded for this clonotype. The junction departs from germline at one end; a sequencing error may be responsible. The chain links TRBV4-1 to TRBJ2-5, with unresolved D. CDR3 length: 13 amino acids. Germline V CDR1 and CDR2: MGHRA, YSYEKL. In DNA form, the CDR3 reads TGTGCCAGCAGCCAAGGACGGCAAGAGACCCAGTACTTC. It codes for CASSQGRQETQYF.

The chain uses TRBV24-1 and TRBJ2-3; D not certain. The CDR3 spans 13 residues. V lost 3 bases and J 2 bases, leaving 5 bases between the germline ends. Germline V lookup: CDR1 KGHDR, CDR2 SFDVKD. CDR3 sequence: CATSDPTTDTQYF. CDR3 nucleotides: TGTGCCACCAGTGATCCCACCACAGATACGCAGTATTTT.

This chain links TRBV5-6 with TRBJ2-3, with 9 bases lining up with TRBD1. This CDR3 is built from 16 residues. The V and J ends lost 0 bases and 6 bases, in that order; junction bases with no gene match: 8. The V gene's germline CDR1 is SGHDT and CDR2 YYEEEE. CDR3 sequence reads: CASSLDGTGISDTQYF. The CDR3 nucleotides read TGTGCCAGCAGCTTGGATGGGACAGGGATATCTGATACGCAGTATTTT.

The chain combines TRBV6-4 with TRBJ2-5; 9 bases match TRBD2. CDR1 and CDR2 (germline): MRHNA, SNTAGT. J was trimmed by 4 bases and V by 5 bases; bases with no gene match: 8. This CDR3 has 15 amino acids. The DNA of the CDR3 is TGTGCCAGCAGTCCACATAGCGGGAGCGGAGAGACCCAGTACTTC. Protein sequence: CASSPHSGSGETQYF.

This chain uses TRBV5-1 with TRBJ2-7; no firm D call. Trimming left V 4 bases short and J 1 base short, with 6 bases between. The germline gives CDR1 SGHRS, CDR2 YFSETQ. The CDR3 has 12 residues. In DNA, the CDR3 is TGCGCCAGCAGCGCCGAATCCTACGAGCAGTACTTC. Its protein product is CASSAESYEQYF. The full variable domain, in which reference TRBV5-1 and TRBJ2-7 provide the parts outside the CDR3, is KAGVTQTPRYLIKTRGQQVTLSCSPISGHRSVSWYQQTPGQGLQFLFEYFSETQRNKGNFPGRFSGRQFSNSRSEMNVSTLELGDSALYLCASSAESYEQYFGPGTRLTVT.

This clonotype was observed at least ten times. This chain links TRBV5-1 with TRBJ2-5; D gene uncertain. CDR3 length equals 13 residues. Trimming left V 1 base short and J 4 bases short, with 8 bases between. Germline assignment: CDR1 SGHRS and CDR2 YFSETQ. The CDR3 DNA reads as TGCGCCAGCAGCTTGAAAAGGCGAGAGACCCAGTACTTC. It codes for CASSLKRRETQYF.

This chain connects TRBV5-1 to TRBJ2-1, with a weak D call TRBD2 (6 bases). Germline values: CDR1 SGHRS, CDR2 YFSETQ. Trimming shortened V by 0 bases and J by 4 bases, and 11 bases separated the two germline ends. There are 15 residues in the CDR3. CDR3 sequence reads: CASSLAREPYNEQFF. The DNA of the CDR3 is TGCGCCAGCAGCTTGGCCCGGGAGCCTTACAATGAGCAGTTCTTC.

In its sample, this clonotype was seen a few times. The chain uses TRBV20-1 and TRBJ2-2, with TRBD2 identical over 11 bases. CDR3 length equals 16 residues. The V gene's germline CDR1 is DFQATT and CDR2 SNEGSKA (reference sequence). The trim removed 5 bases at V and 4 bases at J, leaving 9 bases unmatched. CDR3 region: CSAPDSGGASTGELFF. CDR3 sequence (DNA): TGCAGTGCTCCGGATAGCGGGGGGGCCAGCACCGGGGAGCTGTTTTTT.

This clonotype was picked up a small number of times. The chain has TRBV5-5 and TRBJ2-7; a weak D match, TRBD2 (5 bases). CDR1 SGHKS and CDR2 YYEKEE come from the germline V gene (reference sequence). The CDR3 loop spans 14 amino acids. V was shortened by 2 bases and J by 7 bases, with 16 bases between the two germline ends. Here the CDR3 reads CASSLDGRPGEQYF. The CDR3 DNA reads TGTGCCAGCAGCTTAGACGGCCGGCCGGGGGAGCAGTACTTC.

This clonotype was seen more than once but under ten times. The chain has TRBV7-2 and TRBJ2-3; TRBD2 might be the D (5 bases). Trimming shortened V by 1 base and J by 2 bases, and 10 bases separated the two germline ends. Germline CDR1 SGHTA, CDR2 FQGNSA. The CDR3 consists of 15 residues. The CDR3 bases are TGTGCCAGCAGCTTAGAACGGCGGGCCACAGATACGCAGTATTTT. Protein: CASSLERRATDTQYF. The full variable domain, in which reference TRBV7-2 and TRBJ2-3 provide the parts outside the CDR3, is GAGVSQSPSNKVTEKGKDVELRCDPISGHTALYWYRQSLGQGLEFLIYFQGNSAPDKSGLPSDRFSAERTGGSVSTLTIQRTQQEDSAVYLCASSLERRATDTQYFGPGTRLTVL.

This clonotype has just a few counts. The V call is TRBV5-1, the J call TRBJ2-7; 7 bases match TRBD1. CDR1 and CDR2 (germline): SGHRS, YFSETQ. Losses at the gene ends were 0 bases for V and 2 bases for J; bases not matched to a gene: 5. CDR3 length: 15 residues. CDR3 in amino acids: CASSLGWTGTYEQYF. In DNA form, the CDR3 reads TGCGCCAGCAGCTTGGGCTGGACAGGTACCTACGAGCAGTACTTC. The variable domain in full, with the rest retrieved from reference TRBV5-1 and TRBJ2-7, is KAGVTQTPRYLIKTRGQQVTLSCSPISGHRSVSWYQQTPGQGLQFLFEYFSETQRNKGNFPGRFSGRQFSNSRSEMNVSTLELGDSALYLCASSLGWTGTYEQYFGPGTRLTVT.

This clonotype came up once. The chain couples TRBV27 to TRBJ2-7; 10 bases align to TRBD1. The CDR3 covers 16 residues. CDR1 is MNHEY, CDR2 SMNVEV, per germline (reference sequence). The ends lost 5 bases at V and 3 bases at J; junction bases unmatched: 10. Written as DNA, the CDR3 is TGTGCCAGCAGTGAGACAGGGGGCCTTCTTGTCTACGAGCAGTACTTC. It translates to CASSETGGLLVYEQYF.

This chain links TRBV9 with TRBJ2-2; TRBD2 agrees at 8 bases. The CDR3 runs to 15 residues. Germline CDR1 and CDR2: SGDLS and YYNGEE. V shed 0 bases and J 6 bases; nucleotides not matched to a gene: 4. The CDR3 here is CASSVAGGPAGELFF. CDR3 nucleotides: TGTGCCAGCAGCGTAGCGGGGGGGCCGGCCGGGGAGCTGTTTTTT.

This clonotype was observed a single time. The chain couples TRBV5-1 to TRBJ2-7; 10 bases align to TRBD1. The junction had 9 bases not matched to a gene; V was cut back by 3 bases and J by 3 bases. CDR1 is SGHRS, CDR2 YFSETQ, per germline. The CDR3 loop spans 16 amino acids. CDR3 nucleotide sequence: TGCGCCAGCAGCTATGAACCCGGGACAGGGGACTACGAGCAGTACTTC. Protein: CASSYEPGTGDYEQYF.

The rearrangement joins TRBV19 to TRBJ2-3, with 8 bases identical to TRBD1. CDR3 size: 16 residues. Trimming at V came to 5 bases and at J to 0 bases, leaving 7 bases not matched to a gene. Germline V CDR1 and CDR2: LNHDA, SQIVND (reference sequence). As DNA, the CDR3 is TGTGCCAGTAGTTACAGGGGGAGAACTAGCACAGATACGCAGTATTTT. Translated: CASSYRGRTSTDTQYF.

The gene calls are TRBV12-3 or TRBV12-4 and TRBJ2-1; TRBD2 is a possible D gene (7 bases). Between the trimmed V and J ends, which lost 5 bases and 9 bases, there was a span of 17 bases. This CDR3 contains 14 residues. The CDR3 reads CASSPMTRGGEQFF. CDR3 bases: TGTGCCAGCAGTCCCATGACTAGGGGGGGTGAGCAGTTCTTC.